Listed here are 3 T cell receptor beta chains from one sample, sequenced in a study of T-cell memory formation after mild COVID-19. TCRdb processed the 5' RACE reads anew with MiXCR; each CDR3 protein has one entry. The sample holds about 290,000 distinct CDR3 sequences, 15% seen once. The source material was PBMCs or a T cell subset sorted from them (not recorded which). These receptor sequences come from a man aged 18 to 30 who had mild COVID-19 (a few samples of this study predate the infection). Cell type and time point are not known.

This clonotype showed up just a few times. This chain links TRBV21-1 with TRBJ1-1; the table's TRBD1 call for D was not verified on the DNA. TRBV21-1 is listed as a pseudogene. The CDR3 consists of 17 residues. The CDR3 reads CASSKSQGAYMNTEAFF. CDR3 nucleotide sequence: TGTGCCAGCAGCAAAAGCCAGGGGGCTTACATGAACACTGAAGCTTTCTTT.

The rearrangement joins TRBV9 to TRBJ1-3, with D tentatively TRBD1 (5 bases). In germline, CDR1 is SGDLS, CDR2 YYNGEE. V was pared by 0 bases and J by 4 bases, with 8 bases between. There are 14 residues in the CDR3. CDR3 sequence reads: CASSVGQGGNTIYF. CDR3 coding DNA: TGTGCCAGCAGCGTAGGGCAGGGAGGAAACACCATATATTTT.

This clonotype was counted at least ten times. The rearrangement joins TRBV12-3 or TRBV12-4 to TRBJ1-1; D is unclear. The CDR3 consists of 13 residues. Trimming took off 3 bases at V and 1 base at J, with 6 bases between the two ends. CDR3 residues: CASSFRENTEAFF. CDR3 bases: TGTGCCAGCAGTTTTCGGGAGAACACTGAAGCTTTCTTT.